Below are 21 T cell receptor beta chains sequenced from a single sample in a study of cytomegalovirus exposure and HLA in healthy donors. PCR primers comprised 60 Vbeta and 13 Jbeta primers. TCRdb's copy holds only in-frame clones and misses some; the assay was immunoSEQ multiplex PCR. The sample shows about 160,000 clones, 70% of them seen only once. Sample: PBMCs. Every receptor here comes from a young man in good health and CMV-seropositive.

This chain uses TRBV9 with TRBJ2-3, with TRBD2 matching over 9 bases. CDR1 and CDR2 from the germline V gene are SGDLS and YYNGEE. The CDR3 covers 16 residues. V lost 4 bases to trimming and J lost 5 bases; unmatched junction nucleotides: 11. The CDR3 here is CASSLYGGLAVDTQYF. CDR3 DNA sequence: TGTGCCAGCAGCCTTTACGGGGGACTAGCAGTAGATACGCAGTATTTT.

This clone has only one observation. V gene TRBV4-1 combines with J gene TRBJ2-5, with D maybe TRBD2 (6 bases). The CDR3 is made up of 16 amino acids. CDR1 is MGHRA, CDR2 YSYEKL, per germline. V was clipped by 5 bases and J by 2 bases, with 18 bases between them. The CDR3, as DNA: TGCGCCAGCAGCAGGATCGGAGGGAGGTCTCAAGAGACCCAGTACTTC. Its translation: CASSRIGGRSQETQYF.

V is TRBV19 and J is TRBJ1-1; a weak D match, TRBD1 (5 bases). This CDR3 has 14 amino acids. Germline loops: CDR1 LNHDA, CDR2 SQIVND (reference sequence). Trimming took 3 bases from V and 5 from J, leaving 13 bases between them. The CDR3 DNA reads TGTGCCAGTAGTATCCTCTCAGGGCAGACTGAAGCTTTCTTT. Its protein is CASSILSGQTEAFF.

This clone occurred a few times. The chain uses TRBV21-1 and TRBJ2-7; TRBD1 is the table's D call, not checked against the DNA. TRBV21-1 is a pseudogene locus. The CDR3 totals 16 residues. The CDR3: CASSKAGQGSSYEQYV. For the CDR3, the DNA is TGTGCCAGCAGCAAAGCCGGACAGGGGAGCTCCTACGAGCAGTACGTC.

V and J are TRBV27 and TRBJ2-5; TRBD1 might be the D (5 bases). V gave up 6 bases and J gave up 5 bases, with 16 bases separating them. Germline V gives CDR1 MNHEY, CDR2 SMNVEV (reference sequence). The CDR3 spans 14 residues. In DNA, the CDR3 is TGTGCCAGCAGCCTGGGGCCGTCGGCGGAGACCCAGTACTTC. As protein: CASSLGPSAETQYF.

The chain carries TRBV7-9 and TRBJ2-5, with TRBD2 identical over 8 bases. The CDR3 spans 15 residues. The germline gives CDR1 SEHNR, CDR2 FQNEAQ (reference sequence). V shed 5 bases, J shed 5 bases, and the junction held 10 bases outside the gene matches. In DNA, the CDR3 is TGTGCCAGCAGCCGAATTAGCGGGATTGCCGAGACCCAGTACTTC. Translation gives CASSRISGIAETQYF.

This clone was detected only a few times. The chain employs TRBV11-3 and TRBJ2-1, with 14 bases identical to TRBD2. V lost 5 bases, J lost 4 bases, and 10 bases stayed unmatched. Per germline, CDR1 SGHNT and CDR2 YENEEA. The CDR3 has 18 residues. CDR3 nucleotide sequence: TGTGCCAGCAGCCGGGGTGGACTAGCGGGAGGAGGTTACAATGAGCAGTTCTTC. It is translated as CASSRGGLAGGGYNEQFF.

The CDR3 loop is CASSFRDSPSGANVLTF. In nucleotides, the CDR3 is TGTGCCAGCAGCTTTAGGGACAGCCCCTCTGGGGCCAACGTCCTGACTTTC. The V and J genes are TRBV7-3 and TRBJ2-6; 7 bases line up with TRBD1. Germline lookup yields CDR1 SGHTA and CDR2 FQGTGA. The CDR3 contains 17 residues. Trimming took 3 bases from V and 0 from J; bases not matched to a gene: 5.

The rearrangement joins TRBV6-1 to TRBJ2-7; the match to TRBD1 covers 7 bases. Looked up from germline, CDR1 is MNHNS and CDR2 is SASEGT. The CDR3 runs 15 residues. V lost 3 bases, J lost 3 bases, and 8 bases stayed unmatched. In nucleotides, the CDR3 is TGTGCCAGCAGTGATTCCGGGACAGAGAACTACGAGCAGTACGTC. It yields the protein CASSDSGTENYEQYV.

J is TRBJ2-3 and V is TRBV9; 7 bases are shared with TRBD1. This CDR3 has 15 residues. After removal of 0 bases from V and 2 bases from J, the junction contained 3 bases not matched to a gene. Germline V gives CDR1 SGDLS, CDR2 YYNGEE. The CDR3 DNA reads TGTGCCAGCAGCGTAGGGGACAGACTCACAGATACGCAGTATTTT. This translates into CASSVGDRLTDTQYF. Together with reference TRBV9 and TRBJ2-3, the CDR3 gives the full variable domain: DSGVTQTPKHLITATGQRVTLRCSPRSGDLSVYWYQQSLDQGLQFLIQYYNGEERAKGNILERFSAQQFPDLHSELNLSSLELGDSALYFCASSVGDRLTDTQYFGPGTRLTVL.

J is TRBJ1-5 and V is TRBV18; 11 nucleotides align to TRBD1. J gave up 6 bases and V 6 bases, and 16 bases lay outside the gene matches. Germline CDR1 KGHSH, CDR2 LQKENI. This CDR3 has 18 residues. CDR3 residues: CASSPRTGGQGSGQPQHF. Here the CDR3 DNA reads TGTGCCAGCTCTCCCCGGACAGGGGGCCAGGGTTCGGGTCAGCCCCAGCATTTT.

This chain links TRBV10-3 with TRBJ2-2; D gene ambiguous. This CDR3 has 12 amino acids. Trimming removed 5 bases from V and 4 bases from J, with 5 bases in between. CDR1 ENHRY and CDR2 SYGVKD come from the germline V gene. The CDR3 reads CAISTSTGELFF. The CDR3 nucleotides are TGTGCCATCAGTACCAGCACCGGGGAGCTGTTTTTT.

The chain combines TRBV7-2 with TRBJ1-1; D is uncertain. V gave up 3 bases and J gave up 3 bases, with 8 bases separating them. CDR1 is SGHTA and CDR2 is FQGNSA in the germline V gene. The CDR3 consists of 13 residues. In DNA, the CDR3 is TGTGCCAGCAGCTTCTTACGGGACACTGAAGCTTTCTTT. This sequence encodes CASSFLRDTEAFF.

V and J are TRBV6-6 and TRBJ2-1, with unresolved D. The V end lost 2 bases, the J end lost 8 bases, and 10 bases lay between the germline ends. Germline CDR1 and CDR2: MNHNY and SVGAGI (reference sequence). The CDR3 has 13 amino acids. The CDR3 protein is CASSYLRGDEQFF. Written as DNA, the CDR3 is TGTGCCAGCAGTTACCTCCGCGGCGATGAGCAGTTCTTC.

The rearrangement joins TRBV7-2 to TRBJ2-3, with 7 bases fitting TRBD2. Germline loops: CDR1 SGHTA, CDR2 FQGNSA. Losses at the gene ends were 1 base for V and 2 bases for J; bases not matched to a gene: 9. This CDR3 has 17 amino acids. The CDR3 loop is CASSLDPPSGFTDTQYF. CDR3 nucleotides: TGTGCCAGCAGCTTAGATCCGCCTAGCGGATTCACAGATACGCAGTATTTT.

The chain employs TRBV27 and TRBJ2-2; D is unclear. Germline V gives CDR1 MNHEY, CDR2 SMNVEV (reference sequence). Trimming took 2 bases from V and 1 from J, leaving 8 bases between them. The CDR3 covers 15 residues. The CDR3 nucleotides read TGTGCCAGCAGTTTAAACACCCGGAACACCGGGGAGCTGTTTTTT. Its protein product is CASSLNTRNTGELFF.

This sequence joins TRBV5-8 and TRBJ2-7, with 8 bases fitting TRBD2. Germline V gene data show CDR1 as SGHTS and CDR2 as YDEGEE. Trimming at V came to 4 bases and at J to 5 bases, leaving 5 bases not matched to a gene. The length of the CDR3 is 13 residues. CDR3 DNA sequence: TGTGCCAGCAGCGGCCACGGGGGGGACGAGCAGTACGTC. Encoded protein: CASSGHGGDEQYV.

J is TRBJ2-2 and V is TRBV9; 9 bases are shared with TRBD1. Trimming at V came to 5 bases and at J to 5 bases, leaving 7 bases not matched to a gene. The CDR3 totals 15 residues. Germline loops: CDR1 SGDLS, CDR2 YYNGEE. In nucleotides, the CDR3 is TGTGCCAGCAGACCCGACAGGGGGACAACCGGGGAGCTGTTTTTT. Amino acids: CASRPDRGTTGELFF.

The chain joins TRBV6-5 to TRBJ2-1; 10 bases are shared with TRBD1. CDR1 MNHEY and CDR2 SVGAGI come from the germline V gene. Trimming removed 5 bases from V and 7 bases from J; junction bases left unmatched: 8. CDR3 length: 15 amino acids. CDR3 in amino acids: CASSTYGTGVNEQFF. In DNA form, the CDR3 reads TGTGCCAGCAGTACGTATGGGACAGGGGTGAATGAGCAGTTCTTC.

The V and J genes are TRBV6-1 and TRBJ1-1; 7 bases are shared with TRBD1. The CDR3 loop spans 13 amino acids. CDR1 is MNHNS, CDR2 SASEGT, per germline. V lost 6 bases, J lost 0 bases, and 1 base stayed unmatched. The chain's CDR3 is CASRGTVNTEAFF. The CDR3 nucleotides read TGTGCCAGCAGGGGGACAGTGAACACTGAAGCTTTCTTT.

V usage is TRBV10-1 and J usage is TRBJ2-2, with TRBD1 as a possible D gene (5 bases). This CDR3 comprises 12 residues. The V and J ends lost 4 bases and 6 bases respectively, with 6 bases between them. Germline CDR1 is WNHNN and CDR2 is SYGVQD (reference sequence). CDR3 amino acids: CASSVGAGELFF. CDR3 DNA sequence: TGCGCCAGCAGTGTAGGGGCCGGGGAGCTGTTTTTT.